This T cell receptor (beta chain) was identified in a study of control samples from healthy donors and cancer patients. Generated by immunoSEQ multiplex PCR, the TCRdb table keeps only in-frame clones and is missing some. The sample holds over 110,000 clones, roughly 92% seen once. Germline V gene lookup returns CDR1 MNHEY and CDR2 SVGAGI. The CDR3 spans 14 residues. V was clipped by 4 bases and J by 3 bases; unmatched bases: 6. This clonotype was sampled from a man in his thirties or forties in good health. The rearrangement joins TRBV6-5 to TRBJ2-7; 7 nucleotides align to TRBD1. Sequencing was done on a sample of blood. The CDR3 nucleotides read TGTGCCAGCAGTTTGGACAGGAGATACTACGAGCAGTACTTC. It encodes CASSLDRRYYEQYF.